Only one count was recorded for the clone carrying this TCR beta chain. Antigen: not known. The record originates from a study of shared clonotypes between healthy human individuals. About the research overall: Those who served as donors were a couple of women and a few men between the ages of 18 and 49.

The V gene's germline CDR1 is LGHNA and CDR2 YNFKEQ. With V trimmed by 2 bases and J by 1 base, 0 bases remained unmatched. The CDR3 has 14 amino acids. Study-level points and caveats: Shared across several donors were around 5% of the naive CD4 clonotypes. Sorted-subset samples were not fully sequenced, rarefaction indicated.

Measured with immunoSEQ multiplex PCR; TCRdb has only the in-frame clones, and not every one. The sample yields some 380,000 clones, just over 95% seen once. The sequence came from a man between 25 and 39 years old in good health. The rearrangement joins TRBV4-2 to TRBJ2-3; 7 nucleotides match TRBD1. Sequenced input: memory CD8+ T cells sorted from blood. As for subset: CD45RO+ cells pooled with CCR7-negative TemRA cells. The CDR3 coding sequence is TGTGCCAGCAGCCAAACAGGGGGCACAGATACGCAGTATTTT. Amino acid sequence: CASSQTGGTDTQYF.